These 12 T cell receptor beta chains came from one sample sequenced in a study of identical twins. One entry per CDR3 protein, called by TCRdb with MiXCR from the 5' RACE reads. Of some 250,000 distinct CDR3 sequences listed, 9.5% to 15% are singletons. The same sample was also studied in work on yellow fever vaccine responses in identical twins.

The sample was memory (CD45RO+) T cells sorted from blood. These receptors originate from a woman under 30 in good health.

This clonotype was observed a handful of times. The chain combines TRBV7-9 with TRBJ2-7; D is uncertain. The V end lost 4 bases, the J end lost 3 bases, and 13 bases lay between the germline ends. CDR3 length: 14 amino acids. Germline values: CDR1 SEHNR, CDR2 FQNEAQ (reference sequence). The CDR3 coding sequence is TGTGCCAGCAGCTCCCCCGGGTCATACTACGAGCAGTACTTC. Translation gives CASSSPGSYYEQYF.

The rearrangement links TRBV4-3 to TRBJ2-2; D gene unclear. Deletions cut 0 bases from V and 6 bases from J, with 8 bases between. Per the germline V gene, CDR1 is LGHNA and CDR2 is YSLEER. CDR3 size: 14 residues. CDR3 residues: CASSQEQGSGELFF. The DNA for the CDR3 is TGCGCCAGCAGCCAAGAACAAGGATCCGGGGAGCTGTTTTTT.

This clonotype has only a few counts. This chain connects TRBV15 to TRBJ2-3; 9 bases match TRBD1. The CDR3 is 16 amino acids. Germline V CDR1 and CDR2: LNHNV, YYDKDF (reference sequence). Germline trimming cut 5 bases from V and 4 bases from J; bases unmatched to any gene: 10. CDR3 nucleotides: TGTGCCACCAGCCTCGGGACAGGGCCTAATTCAGATACGCAGTATTTT. This gives the protein CATSLGTGPNSDTQYF.

This clonotype was observed at least ten times. The V and J genes are TRBV20-1 and TRBJ2-1; D is unresolved. Per germline, CDR1 DFQATT and CDR2 SNEGSKA (reference sequence). The CDR3 totals 11 residues. CDR3 in DNA: TGCTCTCAGTCTAGGGCGAATGAGCAGTTCTTC. Encoded protein: CSQSRANEQFF.

In its sample, this clonotype was seen a few times. CDR3 residues: CASRGPTNEKLFF. In DNA form, the CDR3 reads TGTGCCAGCAGGGGTCCAACTAATGAAAAACTGTTTTTT. The V and J genes are TRBV19 and TRBJ1-4; D perhaps matches TRBD1 (6 bases). Trimming shortened V by 9 bases and J by 0 bases, and 8 bases separated the two germline ends. The CDR3 runs to 13 residues. Germline V gene lookup returns CDR1 LNHDA and CDR2 SQIVND (reference sequence).

This clonotype has more than one count but fewer than ten. The rearrangement uses TRBV5-1 and TRBJ2-7, with D perhaps matching TRBD1 (6 bases). Germline V lookup: CDR1 SGHRS, CDR2 YFSETQ. The CDR3 runs 14 residues. The V and J ends lost 0 bases and 4 bases respectively, with 11 bases between them. As DNA, the CDR3 is TGCGCCAGCAGCTTGGAGGGCAGGGGATACGAGCAGTACTTC. Residues: CASSLEGRGYEQYF.

The CDR3 is CASSSSRGGATNEKLFF. CDR3 nucleotide sequence: TGTGCCAGCAGCTCCTCACGGGGTGGAGCAACTAATGAAAAACTGTTTTTT. The chain employs TRBV7-9 and TRBJ1-4; D uncertain. The CDR3 is 17 amino acids. The germline V and J ends were trimmed by 4 bases and 0 bases, with 15 bases remaining between them. The germline gives CDR1 SEHNR, CDR2 FQNEAQ (reference sequence).

The J gene is TRBJ1-6, the V gene TRBV3-1; D is perhaps TRBD1 (5 bases). Germline lookup yields CDR1 LGHDT and CDR2 YNNKEL (reference sequence). This CDR3 has 16 residues. V was trimmed by 3 bases and J by 2 bases, leaving 11 bases between them. The CDR3 DNA sequence: TGTGCCAGCAGCCATGGGACCCCGCCCTATAATTCACCCCTCCACTTT. The encoded protein is CASSHGTPPYNSPLHF.

V gene TRBV7-6 combines with J gene TRBJ1-2; tentatively, D is TRBD1 (5 bases). The length of the CDR3 is 14 residues. CDR1 and CDR2 from the germline V gene are SGHVS and FNYEAQ. Trimming left V 1 base short and J 6 bases short, with 12 bases between. The CDR3 spells CASSLDEGRHGYTF. CDR3 in DNA: TGTGCCAGCAGCTTAGATGAGGGGCGGCATGGCTACACCTTC.

There are a few counts of this clonotype. This chain connects TRBV4-3 to TRBJ1-1; no reliable D call. This CDR3 is built from 15 residues. The V end lost 0 bases, the J end lost 0 bases, and 8 bases lay between the germline ends. Germline V gives CDR1 LGHNA, CDR2 YSLEER. The CDR3 DNA is TGCGCCAGCAGCCAAGACGAGGGTCTGAACACTGAAGCTTTCTTT. Translating gives CASSQDEGLNTEAFF.

This clonotype has more than one count but fewer than ten. The genes are TRBV12-3 or TRBV12-4 and TRBJ2-7; D call uncertain. Trimming removed 3 bases from V and 3 bases from J, with 6 bases in between. The CDR3 covers 12 residues. The CDR3 coding sequence is TGTGCCAGCAGTTTGTTTAGCTACGAGCAGTACTTC. It specifies CASSLFSYEQYF.

The rearrangement links TRBV6-2 or TRBV6-3 to TRBJ2-1; D possibly corresponds to TRBD1 (5 bases). Germline V gives CDR1 MNHEY, CDR2 SVGEGT. CDR3 size: 14 residues. Trimming left V 2 bases short and J 7 bases short, with 12 bases between. The CDR3 loop reads CASSYGQGLNEQFF. For the CDR3, the DNA is TGTGCCAGCAGTTACGGACAAGGGTTAAATGAGCAGTTCTTC.